These 19 T cell receptor beta chains were sequenced from one sample in a study of circulating and synovial CD4+ cells in juvenile arthritis. Generated by immunoSEQ multiplex PCR, the TCRdb table keeps only in-frame clones and is missing some. Here the sample spans around 32,000 clones, 90% to 95% being singletons. Sequenced sample: CD4+ T cells from blood. The receptors originated from a human donor with juvenile idiopathic arthritis.

The chain joins TRBV2 to TRBJ2-1; 9 bases are a match to TRBD2. The V gene's germline CDR1 is SNHLY and CDR2 FYNNEI. Germline trimming cut 7 bases from V and 10 bases from J; bases unmatched to any gene: 14. The CDR3 consists of 15 residues. This CDR3 reads CASNQAVAGVSEQFF. CDR3 DNA sequence: TGTGCCAGCAACCAGGCGGTAGCGGGAGTATCCGAGCAGTTCTTC.

This clone was seen just once. V gene TRBV28 combines with J gene TRBJ2-3; 7 nucleotides align to TRBD2. Unmatched junction bases numbered 6, after V lost 6 bases and J lost 0 bases. Per germline, CDR1 MDHEN and CDR2 SYDVKM. The CDR3 covers 15 residues. DNA of the CDR3: TGTGCCAGCAGAAAAGCGGGGACGAGCACAGATACGCAGTATTTT. As protein: CASRKAGTSTDTQYF. Supplemented by reference TRBV28 and TRBJ2-3, the full variable domain reads DVKVTQSSRYLVKRTGEKVFLECVQDMDHENMFWYRQDPGLGLRLIYFSYDVKMKEKGDIPEGYSVSREKKERFSLILESASTNQTSMYLCASRKAGTSTDTQYFGPGTRLTVL.

This clone has only a few counts. This rearrangement joins TRBV6-1 to TRBJ2-7; D perhaps matches TRBD2 (5 bases). Germline values: CDR1 MNHNS, CDR2 SASEGT. Trimming removed 5 bases from V and 3 bases from J, with 14 bases in between. The CDR3 has 14 amino acids. CDR3 bases: TGTGCCAGCAGTCAAGGGCGACGGGACTACGAGCAGTACTTC. Protein product: CASSQGRRDYEQYF.

The chain is built from TRBV25-1 and TRBJ2-5, with 7 bases matching TRBD1. Germline CDR1 and CDR2: MGHDK and SYGVNS. The CDR3 sequence is 14 residues long. Trimming at V came to 0 bases and at J to 5 bases, leaving 3 bases not matched to a gene. CDR3 loop: CASSEYGTAETQYF. The CDR3 nucleotides read TGTGCCAGCAGTGAATACGGGACAGCGGAGACCCAGTACTTC.

The chain combines TRBV4-2 with TRBJ1-3, with 8 bases lining up with TRBD1. Trimming took 0 bases from V and 8 from J; bases not matched to a gene: 6. The CDR3 has 15 residues. The germline V gene has CDR1 LGHNA and CDR2 YNFKEQ. The CDR3 nucleotides read TGTGCCAGCAGCCAAGATTGGACAGGGTTTGACACCATATATTTT. Protein product: CASSQDWTGFDTIYF.

The chain has TRBV28 and TRBJ2-3, with TRBD2 as a possible D gene (5 bases). The V end was cut by 4 bases, the J end by 0 bases, with 14 bases between. Germline V gene lookup returns CDR1 MDHEN and CDR2 SYDVKM. CDR3 length equals 16 residues. The CDR3 DNA follows: TGTGCCAGCAGTTCCCTAAGTTGGACTAGCACAGATACGCAGTATTTT. This encodes CASSSLSWTSTDTQYF.

The rearrangement links TRBV5-1 to TRBJ2-6, with 8 positions matching TRBD1. The trim removed 6 bases at V and 1 base at J, leaving 3 bases unmatched. The germline CDR1 and CDR2 sequences are SGHRS and YFSETQ. This CDR3 is 15 amino acids long. The CDR3 bases are TGCGCCAGCACGACAGGGGATTCTGGGGCCAACGTCCTGACTTTC. The encoded protein is CASTTGDSGANVLTF. The full variable domain, with the rest looked up from reference TRBV5-1 and TRBJ2-6, is KAGVTQTPRYLIKTRGQQVTLSCSPISGHRSVSWYQQTPGQGLQFLFEYFSETQRNKGNFPGRFSGRQFSNSRSEMNVSTLELGDSALYLCASTTGDSGANVLTFGAGSRLTVL.

The chain combines TRBV28 with TRBJ2-7, with TRBD1 matching over 7 bases. CDR3 length: 14 amino acids. V lost 6 bases, J lost 2 bases, and 7 bases stayed unmatched. Per the germline V gene, CDR1 is MDHEN and CDR2 is SYDVKM. The CDR3 is CASSPGTATYEQYF. Written as DNA, the CDR3 is TGTGCCAGCAGCCCCGGGACAGCGACCTACGAGCAGTACTTC.

A word on this clone: Compared with germline, one end of the junction differs, possibly owing to a read error. Other DNA variants within this sample encode the same CDR3. J is TRBJ1-6 and V is TRBV29-1; D is perhaps TRBD1 (6 bases). The CDR3 length is 18 residues. Germline-derived CDR1 and CDR2 are SQVTM and ANQGSEA. The CDR3 protein is CSAGGLTGIRTYNSPLHF. DNA for the CDR3: TGCAGCGCTGGGGGCTTAACTGGGATTCGGACCTATAATTCCCCCCTCCACTTT.

The chain couples TRBV7-9 to TRBJ2-5; TRBD2 matches at 7 bases. The V gene's germline CDR1 is SEHNR and CDR2 FQNEAQ (reference sequence). The length of the CDR3 is 15 residues. Germline trimming cut 1 base from V and 1 base from J; bases unmatched to any gene: 3. CDR3 nucleotide sequence: TGTGCCAGCAGCTTAGGCGGGGGTAGCCAAGAGACCCAGTACTTC. Translated: CASSLGGGSQETQYF. The entire variable domain, with the rest obtained from reference TRBV7-9 and TRBJ2-5, is as follows: DTGVSQNPRHKITKRGQNVTFRCDPISEHNRLYWYRQTLGQGPEFLTYFQNEAQLEKSRLLSDRFSAERPKGSFSTLEIQRTEQGDSAMYLCASSLGGGSQETQYFGPGTRLLVL.

The chain employs TRBV10-1 and TRBJ2-7; D may be TRBD2 (5 bases). Germline CDR1 WNHNN, CDR2 SYGVQD (reference sequence). V was trimmed by 2 bases and J by 0 bases, leaving 11 bases between them. This CDR3 is built from 15 residues. CDR3 sequence (DNA): TGCGCCAGCAGTGAGAGCGGCGGTAGCTCCTACGAGCAGTACTTC. This codes for CASSESGGSSYEQYF.

The genes are TRBV6-5 and TRBJ1-2; unclear D gene. V gave up 3 bases and J gave up 8 bases, with 13 bases separating them. Per the germline V gene, CDR1 is MNHEY and CDR2 is SVGAGI. This CDR3 region has 13 residues. CDR3: CASSYEGLRGYTF. CDR3 DNA: TGTGCCAGCAGTTATGAGGGTCTGAGAGGCTACACCTTC.

CDR3 region: CASSMRAPTPGTEAFF. DNA for the CDR3: TGTGCCAGTAGTATGCGGGCCCCGACCCCGGGCACTGAAGCTTTCTTT. The rearrangement uses TRBV19 and TRBJ1-1; D is unresolved. Trimming stripped 3 bases from V and 4 bases from J, with 18 bases between. This CDR3 comprises 16 residues. The germline CDR1 and CDR2 sequences are LNHDA and SQIVND (reference sequence). Combining the CDR3 with reference TRBV19 and TRBJ1-1 gives the whole variable domain DGGITQSPKYLFRKEGQNVTLSCEQNLNHDAMYWYRQDPGQGLRLIYYSQIVNDFQKGDIAEGYSVSREKKESFPLTVTSAQKNPTAFYLCASSMRAPTPGTEAFFGQGTRLTVV.

This clone was seen a single time. This chain uses TRBV30 with TRBJ2-7; 7 bases are shared with TRBD1. J gave up 1 base and V 4 bases, and 13 bases lay outside the gene matches. The CDR3 spans 16 residues. From germline, CDR1 is GTSNPN and CDR2 SVGIG (reference sequence). The CDR3 coding sequence is TGTGCCTGGACCCCCTTTCGGGACAGTCGATCCTACGAGCAGTACTTC. Amino acid sequence: CAWTPFRDSRSYEQYF.

Only one count was recorded for this clone. V is TRBV11-2 and J is TRBJ2-5; D perhaps matches TRBD2 (5 bases). The CDR3 runs to 14 residues. The germline V gene encodes CDR1 SGHAT and CDR2 FQNNGV. Trimming left V 3 bases short and J 2 bases short, with 10 bases between. CDR3: CASSFSPGQETQYF. The CDR3 DNA sequence: TGTGCCAGCAGCTTTAGCCCGGGGCAAGAGACCCAGTACTTC.

This clone occurred once. The chain uses TRBV20-1 and TRBJ2-3, with D perhaps matching TRBD2 (5 bases). The CDR3 is made up of 11 amino acids. Germline V lookup: CDR1 DFQATT, CDR2 SNEGSKA (reference sequence). With 3 bases removed from V and 5 bases from J, the gap between germline ends came to 6 bases. The CDR3 DNA reads as TGCAGTGCTAGGAGGGTAGATACGCAGTATTTT. Its protein product is CSARRVDTQYF.

This chain links TRBV11-1 with TRBJ2-2; no clear D. CDR1 is SGHAT, CDR2 FQDESV, per germline (reference sequence). The CDR3 has 12 residues. Trimming cost V 3 bases and J 5 bases, with 4 bases left between them. DNA for the CDR3: TGTGCCAGCAGCTTTCGTACCGGGGAGCTGTTTTTT. This encodes CASSFRTGELFF.

The CDR3 loop reads CASSSGPGGETQYF. The CDR3 bases are TGCGCCAGCTCTTCCGGGCCCGGGGGGGAGACCCAGTACTTC. The rearrangement uses TRBV10-1 and TRBJ2-5; 7 nucleotides agree with TRBD2. Germline lookup yields CDR1 WNHNN and CDR2 SYGVQD (reference sequence). V lost 8 bases to trimming and J lost 5 bases; unmatched junction nucleotides: 11. The CDR3 sequence is 14 residues long.

The chain is built from TRBV19 and TRBJ2-3; tentatively, D is TRBD2 (5 bases). CDR1 is LNHDA, CDR2 SQIVND, per germline (reference sequence). Trimming cost V 7 bases and J 5 bases, with 16 bases left between them. The CDR3 totals 14 residues. The CDR3 is CASTQAREGDTQYF. Here the CDR3 DNA reads TGTGCCAGTACCCAGGCCCGCGAGGGAGATACGCAGTATTTT. Using reference TRBV19 and TRBJ2-3 for the parts outside the CDR3, the full variable domain is DGGITQSPKYLFRKEGQNVTLSCEQNLNHDAMYWYRQDPGQGLRLIYYSQIVNDFQKGDIAEGYSVSREKKESFPLTVTSAQKNPTAFYLCASTQAREGDTQYFGPGTRLTVL.